This T cell receptor beta chain is from a study of radiotherapy plus CTLA-4 blockade in lung cancer. Study overall: Objective responses arose in approximately 19% of patients, and approximately 30% experienced disease control.

Study outcomes and limitations: Together with interferon-beta, which increased in serum after radiation, early dynamic changes in blood T cell clones were reportedly the best predictors of response. Subsequent to radiotherapy plus ipilimumab, tumor-derived TCR clones underwent expansion in blood.

Libraries were prepared by immunoSEQ multiplex PCR; TCRdb keeps only in-frame clonotypes and omits some of them. Of roughly 53,000 clones in the sample, approximately 80% were seen once. With regard to this clone: Its antigen remains unknown.

This CDR3 is 16 amino acids long. J lost 6 bases, V lost 5 bases, and 14 bases had no gene match. Looked up from germline, CDR1 is SGHTA and CDR2 is FQGNSA. The chain has TRBV7-2 and TRBJ2-7; the match to TRBD1 covers 9 bases. Sequences were derived from peripheral blood, sampled from a patient treated with radiotherapy plus ipilimumab. The TCR comes from a human donor with non-small cell lung cancer who had a partial response to radiotherapy plus ipilimumab. CDR3 nucleotides: TGTGCCAGCAGCCCGAAACTAGGGACAGGGAAAGGCGAGCAGTACTTC. This translates into CASSPKLGTGKGEQYF. Filled out from reference TRBV7-2 and TRBJ2-7, the complete variable domain reads GAGVSQSPSNKVTEKGKDVELRCDPISGHTALYWYRQSLGQGLEFLIYFQGNSAPDKSGLPSDRFSAERTGGSVSTLTIQRTQQEDSAVYLCASSPKLGTGKGEQYFGPGTRLTVT.